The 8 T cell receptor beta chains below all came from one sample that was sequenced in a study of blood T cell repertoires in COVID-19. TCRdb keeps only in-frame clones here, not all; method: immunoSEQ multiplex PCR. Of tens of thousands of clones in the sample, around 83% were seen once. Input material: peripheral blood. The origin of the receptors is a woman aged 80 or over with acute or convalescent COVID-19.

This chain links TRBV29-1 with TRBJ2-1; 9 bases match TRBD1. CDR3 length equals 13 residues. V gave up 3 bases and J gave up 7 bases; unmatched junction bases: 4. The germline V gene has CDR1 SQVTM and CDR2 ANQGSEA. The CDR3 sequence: CSVDVTGGNEQFF. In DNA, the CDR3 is TGCAGCGTTGATGTGACAGGGGGTAATGAGCAGTTCTTC.

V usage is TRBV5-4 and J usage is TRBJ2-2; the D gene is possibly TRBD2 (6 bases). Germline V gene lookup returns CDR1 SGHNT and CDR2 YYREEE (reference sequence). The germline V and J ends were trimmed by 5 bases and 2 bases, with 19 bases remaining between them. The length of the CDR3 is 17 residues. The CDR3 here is CASRKVGGAVNTGELFF. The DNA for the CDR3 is TGTGCCAGCAGAAAGGTGGGGGGTGCGGTCAACACCGGGGAGCTGTTTTTT.

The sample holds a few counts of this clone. CDR3 coding DNA: TGTGCCAGTACCCTTCCCGGGACTCGATCTGGAAACACCATATATTTT. Its protein is CASTLPGTRSGNTIYF. This chain uses TRBV19 with TRBJ1-3; D possibly corresponds to TRBD1 (5 bases). This CDR3 has 16 amino acids. V lost 7 bases and J lost 1, with 17 bases in between. Germline V CDR1 and CDR2: LNHDA, SQIVND (reference sequence).

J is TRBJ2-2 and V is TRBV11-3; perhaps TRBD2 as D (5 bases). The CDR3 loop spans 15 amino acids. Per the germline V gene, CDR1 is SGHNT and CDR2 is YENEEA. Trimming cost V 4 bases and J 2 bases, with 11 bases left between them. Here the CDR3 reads CASSSRTHNTGELFF. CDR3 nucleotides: TGTGCCAGCAGCTCCCGGACTCACAACACCGGGGAGCTGTTTTTT.

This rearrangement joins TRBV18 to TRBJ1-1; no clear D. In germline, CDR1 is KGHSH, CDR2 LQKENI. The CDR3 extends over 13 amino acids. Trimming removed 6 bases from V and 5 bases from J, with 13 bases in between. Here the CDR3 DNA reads TGTGCCAGCTCGGAGGTGGGTTGGACTGAAGCTTTCTTT. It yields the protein CASSEVGWTEAFF.

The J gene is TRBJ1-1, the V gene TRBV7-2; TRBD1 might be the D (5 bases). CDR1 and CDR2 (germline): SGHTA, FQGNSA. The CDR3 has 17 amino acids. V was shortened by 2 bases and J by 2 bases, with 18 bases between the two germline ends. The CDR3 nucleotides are TGTGCCAGCAGCTTATTCGCAGGGTCTGGGATTAACACTGAAGCTTTCTTT. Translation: CASSLFAGSGINTEAFF.

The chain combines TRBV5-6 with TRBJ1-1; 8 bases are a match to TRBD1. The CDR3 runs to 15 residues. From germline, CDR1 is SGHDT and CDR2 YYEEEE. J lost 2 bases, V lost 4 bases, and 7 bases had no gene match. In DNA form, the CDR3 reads TGTGCCAGCAGCGAGGGGGACAGGATTAACACTGAAGCTTTCTTT. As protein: CASSEGDRINTEAFF.

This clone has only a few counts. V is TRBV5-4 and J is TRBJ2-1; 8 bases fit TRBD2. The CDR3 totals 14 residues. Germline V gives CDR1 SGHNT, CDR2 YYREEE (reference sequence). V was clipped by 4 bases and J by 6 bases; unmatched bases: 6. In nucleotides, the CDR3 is TGTGCCAGCAGCCTAGGGGGGACTAGCAATGAGCAGTTCTTC. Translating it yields CASSLGGTSNEQFF.